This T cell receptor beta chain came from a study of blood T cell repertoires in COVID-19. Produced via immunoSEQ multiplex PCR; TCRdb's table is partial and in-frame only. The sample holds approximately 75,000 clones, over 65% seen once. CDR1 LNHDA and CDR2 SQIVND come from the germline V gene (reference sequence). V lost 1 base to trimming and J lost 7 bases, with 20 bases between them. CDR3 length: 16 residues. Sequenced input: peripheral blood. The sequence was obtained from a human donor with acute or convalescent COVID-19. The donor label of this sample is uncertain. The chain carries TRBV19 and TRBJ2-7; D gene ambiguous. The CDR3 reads CASSIGLGALPTEQYF. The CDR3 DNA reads TGTGCCAGTAGTATAGGATTGGGCGCCTTGCCTACAGAGCAGTACTTC. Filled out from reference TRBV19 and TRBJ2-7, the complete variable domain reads DGGITQSPKYLFRKEGQNVTLSCEQNLNHDAMYWYRQDPGQGLRLIYYSQIVNDFQKGDIAEGYSVSREKKESFPLTVTSAQKNPTAFYLCASSIGLGALPTEQYFGPGTRLTVT.